The clone carrying this T cell receptor (beta chain) was counted ten times or more. Via MiXCR, TCRdb re-called the RT-PCR reads, giving one row per CDR3 protein. The repertoire has about 160,000 distinct CDR3 sequences, about a third of them found once; the top ten carry about 50%. The CDR3 contains 13 residues. Deletions cut 2 bases from V and 6 bases from J, with 10 bases between. The germline CDR1 and CDR2 sequences are LGHNA and YNFKEQ. The data stem from a study of patients and donors after allogeneic stem cell transplantation. The receptor was isolated from a human donor who was either an allogeneic HSCT recipient or a stem cell or donor lymphocyte infusion donor (not recorded which). It is not recorded whose cells these are; they may come from a transplant donor. Specimen: blood, either unsorted or a sorted T cell fraction (not recorded which). The V call is TRBV4-2, the J call TRBJ1-2, with D possibly being TRBD1 (6 bases). CDR3 coding DNA: TGTGCCAGCAGCCAACCAGGGGAGAATGGCTACACCTTC. It is translated as CASSQPGENGYTF.